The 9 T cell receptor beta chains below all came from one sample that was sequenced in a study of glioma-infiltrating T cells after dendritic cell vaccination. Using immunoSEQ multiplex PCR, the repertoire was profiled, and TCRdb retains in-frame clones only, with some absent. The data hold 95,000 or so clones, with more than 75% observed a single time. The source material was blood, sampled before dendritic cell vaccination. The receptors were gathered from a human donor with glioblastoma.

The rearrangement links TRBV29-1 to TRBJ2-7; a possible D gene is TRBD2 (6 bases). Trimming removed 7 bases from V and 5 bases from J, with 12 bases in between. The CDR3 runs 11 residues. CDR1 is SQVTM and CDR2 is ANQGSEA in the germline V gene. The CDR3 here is CSAGVRDEQYF. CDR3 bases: TGCAGCGCGGGGGTCCGGGACGAGCAGTACTTC.

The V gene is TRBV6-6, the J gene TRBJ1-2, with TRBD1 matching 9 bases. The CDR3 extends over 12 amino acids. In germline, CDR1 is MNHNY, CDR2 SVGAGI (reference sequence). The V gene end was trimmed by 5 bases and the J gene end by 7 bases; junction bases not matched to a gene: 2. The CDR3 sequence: CASSRDRAGYTF. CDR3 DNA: TGTGCCAGCAGTAGGGACAGGGCTGGCTACACCTTC.

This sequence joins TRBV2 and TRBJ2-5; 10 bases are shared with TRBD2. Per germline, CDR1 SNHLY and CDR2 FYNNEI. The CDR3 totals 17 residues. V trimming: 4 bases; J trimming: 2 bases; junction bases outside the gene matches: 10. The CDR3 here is CASSGLAGAIFQETQYF. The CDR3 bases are TGTGCCAGCAGTGGGCTAGCGGGGGCCATTTTTCAAGAGACCCAGTACTTC.

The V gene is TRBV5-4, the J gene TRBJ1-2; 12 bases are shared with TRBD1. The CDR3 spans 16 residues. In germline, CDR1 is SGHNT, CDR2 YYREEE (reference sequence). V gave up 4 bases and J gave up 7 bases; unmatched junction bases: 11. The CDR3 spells CASSPPPGQGAGGYTF. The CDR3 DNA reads TGTGCCAGCAGCCCACCCCCGGGACAGGGGGCTGGTGGCTACACCTTC. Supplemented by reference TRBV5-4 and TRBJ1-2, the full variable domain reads ETGVTQSPTHLIKTRGQQVTLRCSSQSGHNTVSWYQQALGQGPQFIFQYYREEENGRGNFPPRFSGLQFPNYSSELNVNALELDDSALYLCASSPPPGQGAGGYTFGSGTRLTVV.

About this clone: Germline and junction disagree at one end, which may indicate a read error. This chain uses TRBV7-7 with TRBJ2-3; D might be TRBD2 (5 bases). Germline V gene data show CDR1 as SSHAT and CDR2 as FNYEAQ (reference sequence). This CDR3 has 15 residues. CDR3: CASSLSWTPTDTQYF. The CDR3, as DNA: TGTGCTAGCAGCCTAAGTTGGACTCCCACAGATACGCAGTATTTT.

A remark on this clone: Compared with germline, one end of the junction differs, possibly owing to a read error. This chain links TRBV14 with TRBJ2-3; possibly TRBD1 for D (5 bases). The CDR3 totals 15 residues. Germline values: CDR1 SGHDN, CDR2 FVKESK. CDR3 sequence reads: CACRQGASSTDTQYF. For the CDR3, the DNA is TGTGCCTGCAGACAAGGGGCGTCTAGCACAGATACGCAGTATTTT.

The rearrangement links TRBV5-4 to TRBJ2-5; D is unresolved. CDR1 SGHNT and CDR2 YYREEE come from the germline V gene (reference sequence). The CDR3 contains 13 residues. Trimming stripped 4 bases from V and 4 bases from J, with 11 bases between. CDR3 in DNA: TGTGCCAGCAGCGGGCCCCCCGGAGAGACCCAGTACTTC. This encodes CASSGPPGETQYF.

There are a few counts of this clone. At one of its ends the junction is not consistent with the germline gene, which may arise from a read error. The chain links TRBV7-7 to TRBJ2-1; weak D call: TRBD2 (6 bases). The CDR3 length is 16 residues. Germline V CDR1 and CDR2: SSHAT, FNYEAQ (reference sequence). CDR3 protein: CASSLGYGGTRNEQFF. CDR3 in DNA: TGTGCTAGCAGCTTAGGATATGGCGGGACGCGGAATGAGCAGTTCTTC.

CDR3 residues: CASSSGSGGAETQYF. The CDR3 coding sequence is TGTGCCAGCAGCTCCGGCAGTGGCGGCGCGGAGACCCAGTACTTC. This chain links TRBV7-2 with TRBJ2-5; D remains unclear. V lost 4 bases and J 5 bases, leaving 17 bases between the germline ends. Germline CDR1 reads SGHTA; CDR2 reads FQGNSA. CDR3 length: 15 residues.